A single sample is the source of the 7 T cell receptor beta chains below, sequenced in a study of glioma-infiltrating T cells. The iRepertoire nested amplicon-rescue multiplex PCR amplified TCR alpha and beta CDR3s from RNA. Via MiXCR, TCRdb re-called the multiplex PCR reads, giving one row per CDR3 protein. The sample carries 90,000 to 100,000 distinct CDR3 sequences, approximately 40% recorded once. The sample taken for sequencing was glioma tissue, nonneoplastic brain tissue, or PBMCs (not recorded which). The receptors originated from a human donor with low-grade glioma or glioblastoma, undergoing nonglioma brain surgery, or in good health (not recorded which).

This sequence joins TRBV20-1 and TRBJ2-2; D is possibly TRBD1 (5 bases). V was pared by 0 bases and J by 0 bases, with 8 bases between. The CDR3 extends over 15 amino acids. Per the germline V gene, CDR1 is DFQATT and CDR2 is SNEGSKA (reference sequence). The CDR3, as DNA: TGCAGTGCTAGAGACAGGGCCACGAACACCGGGGAGCTGTTTTTT. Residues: CSARDRATNTGELFF.

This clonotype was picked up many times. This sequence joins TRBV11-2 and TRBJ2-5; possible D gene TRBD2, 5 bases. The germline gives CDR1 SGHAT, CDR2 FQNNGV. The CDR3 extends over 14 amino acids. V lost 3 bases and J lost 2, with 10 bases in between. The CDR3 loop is CASSFGLQQETQYF. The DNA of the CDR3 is TGTGCCAGCAGCTTTGGACTTCAACAAGAGACCCAGTACTTC. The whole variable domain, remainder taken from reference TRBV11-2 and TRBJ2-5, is EAGVAQSPRYKIIEKRQSVAFWCNPISGHATLYWYQQILGQGPKLLIQFQNNGVVDDSQLPKDRFSAERLKGVDSTLKIQPAKLEDSAVYLCASSFGLQQETQYFGPGTRLLVL.

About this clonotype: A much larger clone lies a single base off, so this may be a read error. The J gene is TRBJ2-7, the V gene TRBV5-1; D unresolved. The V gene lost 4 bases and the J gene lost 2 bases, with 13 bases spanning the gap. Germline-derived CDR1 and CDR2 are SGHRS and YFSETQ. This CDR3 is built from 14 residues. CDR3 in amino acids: CASSVTKGTYEQYF. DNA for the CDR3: TGCGCCAGCAGCGTGACGAAGGGTACCTACGAGCAGTACTTC.

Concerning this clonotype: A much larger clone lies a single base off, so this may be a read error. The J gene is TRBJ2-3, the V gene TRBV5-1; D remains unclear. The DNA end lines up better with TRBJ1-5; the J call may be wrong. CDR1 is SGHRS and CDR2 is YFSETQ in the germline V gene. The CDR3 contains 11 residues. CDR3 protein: CASSLDNTQHF. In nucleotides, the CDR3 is TGCGCCAGCAGCCTGGATAATACGCAGCATTTT.

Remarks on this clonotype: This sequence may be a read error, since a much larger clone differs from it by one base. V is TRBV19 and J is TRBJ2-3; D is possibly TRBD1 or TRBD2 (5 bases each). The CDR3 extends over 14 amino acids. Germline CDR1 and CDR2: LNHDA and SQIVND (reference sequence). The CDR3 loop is CDTLGRQGADTQYF. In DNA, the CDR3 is TGTGACACCCTAGGGCGCCAGGGAGCAGATACGCAGTATTTT.

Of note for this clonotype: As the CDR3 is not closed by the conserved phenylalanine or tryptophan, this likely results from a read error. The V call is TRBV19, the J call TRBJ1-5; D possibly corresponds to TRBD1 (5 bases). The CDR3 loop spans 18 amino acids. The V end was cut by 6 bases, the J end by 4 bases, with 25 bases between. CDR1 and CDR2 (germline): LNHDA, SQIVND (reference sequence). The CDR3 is CASRSTKPGTIQNQPQHS. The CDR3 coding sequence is TGTGCCAGTAGAAGCACGAAGCCAGGGACGATCCAAAATCAGCCCCAGCATTCT.

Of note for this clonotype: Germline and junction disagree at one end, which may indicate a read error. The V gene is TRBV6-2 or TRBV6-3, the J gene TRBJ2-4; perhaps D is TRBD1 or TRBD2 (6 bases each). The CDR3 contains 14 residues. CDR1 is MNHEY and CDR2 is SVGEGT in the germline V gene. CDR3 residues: CATATGAAKNTQYF. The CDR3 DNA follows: TGTGCCACCGCCACGGGGGCGGCCAAAAACACTCAGTACTTC.